This TCR beta chain is drawn from a study of blood T cells in healthy people across ages. Study-wide background: Researchers report that template switching captured about one barcoded beta molecule per two T cells. Study observations and caveats: Age showed a roughly linear inverse relationship with TCR beta diversity per million T cells. A strong correlation was seen between TCR beta diversity and naive T cell percentage. Estimated diversity that came from one million T cells was considered an underestimate.

The V and J ends lost 4 bases and 14 bases respectively, with 19 bases between them. CDR3 size: 13 residues. Germline V lookup: CDR1 SNHLY, CDR2 FYNNEI. Worth noting for this clonotype: Its matching antigen is unknown.

A sample-barcoded 5' primer and a J-beta primer mix were used in a second PCR of about 7 to 12 cycles. TCRdb fed the 5' RACE reads into MiXCR, producing one record per CDR3 protein. In the table there are roughly 720,000 distinct CDR3 sequences, approximately 53% of which are singletons. The V gene is TRBV2, the J gene TRBJ2-3; D is possibly TRBD1 or TRBD2 (6 bases each). The sample taken for sequencing was blood. The source of this sequence is a man older than 75 in good health. CDR3 in DNA: TGTGCCAGCAGTGGAGGGGGGCACAGATACGCGTATTTT. Its translation: CASSGGGHRYAYF.